What follows describes a single TCR beta chain. The data stem from a study of blood T cell repertoires in COVID-19. V lost 6 bases to trimming and J lost 0 bases, with 15 bases between them. CDR1 and CDR2 from the germline V gene are SEHNR and FQNEAQ (reference sequence). The CDR3 is 16 amino acids. Profiling relied on immunoSEQ multiplex PCR, and the TCRdb table lists in-frame clones only, not all of them. Of 150,000 to 200,000 clones in the sample, 75% to 90% are singletons; the top ten hold approximately 3.6%. The chain uses TRBV7-9 and TRBJ2-4, with a tentative D call TRBD1 (6 bases). The clonotype was recovered from a woman in her sixties or seventies who had recovered from COVID-19. Sequenced material: PBMCs or T cells enriched from blood (not recorded which). The CDR3 nucleotides are TGTGCCAGCAGTCCCGAACAGGGAAAAGCCAAAAACATTCAGTACTTC. Translating it yields CASSPEQGKAKNIQYF. The complete variable domain, with remaining parts taken from reference TRBV7-9 and TRBJ2-4, reads DTGVSQNPRHKITKRGQNVTFRCDPISEHNRLYWYRQTLGQGPEFLTYFQNEAQLEKSRLLSDRFSAERPKGSFSTLEIQRTEQGDSAMYLCASSPEQGKAKNIQYFGAGTRLSVL.